This record looks at one TCR beta chain sequence and its context. The antigen is not known. Healthy bone marrow donors supplied every sample. Donors counted as nominally healthy when sampled, yet unrecorded immune exposures were likely. It was with 60 Vbeta and 13 Jbeta primers that the PCR ran. Measured with immunoSEQ multiplex PCR; TCRdb has only the in-frame clones, and not every one. The data hold roughly 120,000 clones, with 80% to 85% observed a single time. The data belong to a study of cytomegalovirus exposure and HLA in healthy donors. Findings and limits, study-wide: A later analysis reportedly identified an Asian-associated ancestry cluster as carrying fewer N-insertions than the approximately 710-donor mean. Associated with cytomegalovirus, according to the listing, were some 150 TCR beta chains.

The receptor's source is a human donor in good health. Sequencing used PBMCs.

CDR3 protein: CASRSGVVNSDGYTF. Written as DNA, the CDR3 is TGTGCCAGCAGGTCGGGAGTGGTTAACAGCGATGGCTACACCTTC. V usage is TRBV5-5 and J usage is TRBJ1-2; D unclear. There are 15 residues in the CDR3. Trimming took 5 bases from V and 6 from J, leaving 20 bases between them. Germline-derived CDR1 and CDR2 are SGHKS and YYEKEE (reference sequence). The variable domain in full, completed from reference TRBV5-5 and TRBJ1-2, reads DAGVTQSPTHLIKTRGQQVTLRCSPISGHKSVSWYQQVLGQGPQFIFQYYEKEERGRGNFPDRFSARQFPNYSSELNVNALLLGDSALYLCASRSGVVNSDGYTFGSGTRLTVV.